Described below is a single TCR beta chain sequence and its context. Here immunoSEQ multiplex PCR was the method, and the copy in TCRdb shows in-frame clones only, minus some. The sample carries approximately 440,000 clones, roughly 87% recorded once. This sample stems from a study of blood T cell repertoires in COVID-19. This CDR3 is built from 13 residues. Trimming removed 2 bases from V and 5 bases from J, with 10 bases in between. Germline V lookup: CDR1 SGHNT, CDR2 YENEEA. The sequence derives from a man younger than 35 who had recovered from COVID-19. V and J are TRBV11-3 and TRBJ2-7; D possibly corresponds to TRBD2 (5 bases). Sequenced material: PBMCs or T cells enriched from blood (not recorded which). The CDR3 DNA is TGTGCCAGCAGCTTAATGGCGGGTGACGAGCAGTACTTC. It codes for CASSLMAGDEQYF.